These 14 T cell receptor beta chains were all obtained from the same sample, sequenced in a study of shared clonotypes between healthy human individuals (TCRdb year 2020). CD8 naive samples were obtained by positive selection for CCR7 among CD45RO-negative cells, yielding a CD45RA+CCR7+ population from which TemRA cells were excluded. Libraries were prepared through the immunoSEQ multiplex PCR assay. TCRdb carries this immuneACCESS record with in-frame sequences only. Its versions omit some clonotypes, under half of them owing to an unresolved V gene in the studies checked, with the rest unexplained. Within this sample are about 2.2 million clones, with approximately 92% of them counted one time only. The top ten constitute around 1.7% of the sample. Sample: naive CD8+ T cells from PBMCs. This sample's cell subset or site label indicates: CD45RA+CCR7+. These TCRs come from a man aged 18 to 29 in good health. Some clones in this sample may be carry-over from other donors' samples.

This chain connects TRBV10-3 to TRBJ1-1; D may be TRBD1 (5 bases). Germline-derived CDR1 and CDR2 are ENHRY and SYGVKD. This CDR3 spans 15 amino acids. V was trimmed by 7 bases and J by 2 bases, leaving 17 bases between them. DNA for the CDR3: TGTGCCATCATCGAGGGTACAGGAGATAACACTGAAGCTTTCTTT. It translates to CAIIEGTGDNTEAFF.

The chain recombines TRBV7-6 with TRBJ1-3, with D uncertain. V dropped 5 bases and J dropped 0 bases, with 11 bases sitting between them. CDR3 length equals 15 residues. In germline, CDR1 is SGHVS, CDR2 FNYEAQ. The CDR3 DNA reads as TGTGCCAGCAGCGGCCGGGATTACTCTGGAAACACCATATATTTT. Translating gives CASSGRDYSGNTIYF.

With regard to this clone: The sample has other DNA sequences that encode this CDR3 too. The chain recombines TRBV27 with TRBJ1-1; D is perhaps TRBD1 (6 bases). The CDR3 sequence is 14 residues long. CDR1 MNHEY and CDR2 SMNVEV come from the germline V gene (reference sequence). The V and J ends lost 6 bases and 2 bases respectively, with 13 bases between them. The CDR3 DNA follows: TGTGCCAGCAGGGTCGGGGGGGGCAACACTGAAGCTTTCTTT. This translates into CASRVGGGNTEAFF.

V is TRBV7-2 and J is TRBJ2-3; the D gene is possibly TRBD2 (5 bases). V was shortened by 3 bases and J by 1 base, with 11 bases between the two germline ends. Per germline, CDR1 SGHTA and CDR2 FQGNSA. This CDR3 comprises 15 residues. Here the CDR3 reads CASSFTRARTDTQYF. DNA for the CDR3: TGTGCCAGCAGCTTCACTAGAGCTCGCACAGATACGCAGTATTTT.

About this clone: Distinct nucleotide sequences in the sample also encode this CDR3. The V and J genes are TRBV27 and TRBJ2-7; D may correspond to TRBD1 or TRBD2 (6 bases each). The CDR3 totals 13 residues. Germline lookup yields CDR1 MNHEY and CDR2 SMNVEV (reference sequence). The V and J ends lost 4 bases and 2 bases respectively, with 9 bases between them. Written as DNA, the CDR3 is TGTGCCAGCAGTTGGGGGGCCACCTACGAGCAGTACTTC. Translated, it gives CASSWGATYEQYF.

This clone occurred once. The chain couples TRBV6-5 to TRBJ2-7; 8 bases align to TRBD2. V lost 5 bases and J lost 4; bases outside the gene matches: 7. Germline CDR1 MNHEY, CDR2 SVGAGI. The CDR3 contains 14 residues. DNA of the CDR3: TGTGCCAGCAGTACTAGCGGCAGGGGATACGAGCAGTACTTC. It yields the protein CASSTSGRGYEQYF.

V usage is TRBV11-3 and J usage is TRBJ2-1, with a weak D call TRBD1 (5 bases). Germline CDR1 SGHNT, CDR2 YENEEA. Trimming removed 4 bases from V and 6 bases from J, with 13 bases in between. The CDR3 contains 14 residues. CDR3 DNA: TGTGCCAGCAGCTCAAGGACAACGCCCAATGAGCAGTTCTTC. Its translation: CASSSRTTPNEQFF. The full variable domain, with the rest looked up from reference TRBV11-3 and TRBJ2-1, is EAGVVQSPRYKIIEKKQPVAFWCNPISGHNTLYWYLQNLGQGPELLIRYENEEAVDDSQLPKDRFSAERLKGVDSTLKIQPAELGDSAVYLCASSSRTTPNEQFFGPGTRLTVL.

This rearrangement joins TRBV10-3 to TRBJ1-1; D is undetermined. In germline, CDR1 is ENHRY, CDR2 SYGVKD. The ends were cut back, 2 bases at V and 0 bases at J, with 7 bases in the middle. The CDR3 sequence is 14 residues long. In DNA, the CDR3 is TGTGCCATCAGTGAGGTGGCCTTGAACACTGAAGCTTTCTTT. Amino acid sequence: CAISEVALNTEAFF.

The J gene is TRBJ2-2, the V gene TRBV28; 8 bases match TRBD1. V dropped 10 bases and J dropped 2; count of bases not matched to a gene: 6. Germline values: CDR1 MDHEN, CDR2 SYDVKM. The CDR3 is 14 amino acids. In DNA form, the CDR3 reads TGTGCCACCAGACAGGGGACTAACACCGGGGAGCTGTTTTTT. This translates into CATRQGTNTGELFF. The full variable domain, completed using reference TRBV28 and TRBJ2-2, is DVKVTQSSRYLVKRTGEKVFLECVQDMDHENMFWYRQDPGLGLRLIYFSYDVKMKEKGDIPEGYSVSREKKERFSLILESASTNQTSMYLCATRQGTNTGELFFGEGSRLTVL.

The chain has TRBV9 and TRBJ2-5; D remains ambiguous. Germline V gene sequence: CDR1 SGDLS, CDR2 YYNGEE. This CDR3 has 15 amino acids. Trimming removed 1 base from V and 4 bases from J, with 14 bases in between. CDR3 DNA sequence: TGTGCCAGCAGCGTAACAAGGGTTTTTGGAGAGACCCAGTACTTC. Translation gives CASSVTRVFGETQYF.

The gene calls are TRBV21-1 and TRBJ1-5. TRBV21-1 is a pseudogene segment. The CDR3 runs to 15 residues. Written as DNA, the CDR3 is TGTGCCAGCAGCAATTCTCTGGACAGCAATCAGCCCCAGCATTTT. Protein sequence: CASSNSLDSNQPQHF.

This clone was observed once. CDR3 sequence: CASSNRRETQETQYF. CDR3 nucleotide sequence: TGTGCCAGCAGCAACAGGCGAGAAACCCAAGAGACCCAGTACTTC. The chain uses TRBV7-9 and TRBJ2-5; maybe TRBD1 (5 bases). This CDR3 comprises 15 residues. V dropped 5 bases and J dropped 1 base, with 14 bases sitting between them. The germline gives CDR1 SEHNR, CDR2 FQNEAQ (reference sequence). The full variable domain, rest sourced from reference TRBV7-9 and TRBJ2-5, is DTGVSQNPRHKITKRGQNVTFRCDPISEHNRLYWYRQTLGQGPEFLTYFQNEAQLEKSRLLSDRFSAERPKGSFSTLEIQRTEQGDSAMYLCASSNRRETQETQYFGPGTRLLVL.

The rearrangement links TRBV27 to TRBJ2-1, with D maybe TRBD2 (5 bases). CDR3 length: 15 residues. The germline gives CDR1 MNHEY, CDR2 SMNVEV (reference sequence). CDR3: CAAGGGLPSYNEQFF. As DNA, the CDR3 is TGTGCAGCCGGAGGCGGACTCCCTTCCTACAATGAGCAGTTCTTC.

The chain combines TRBV7-8 with TRBJ2-7; D may correspond to TRBD1 or TRBD2 (6 bases each). Germline CDR1 is SGHVS and CDR2 is FQNEAQ. CDR3 length: 12 amino acids. V was trimmed by 7 bases and J by 6 bases, leaving 13 bases between them. The CDR3 DNA sequence: TGTGCCAGCACCCTAAAGGGGGGCGAGCAGTACTTC. Protein sequence: CASTLKGGEQYF.